The rows below give T cell receptor beta chains drawn from one sample of a study of OX40 agonist ivuxolimab in advanced cancers. Using immunoSEQ multiplex PCR, the repertoire was profiled, and TCRdb retains in-frame clones only, with some absent. The sample shows fewer than 85,000 clones, 86% of them seen only once. The specimen was CD4+ or CD8+ T cells sorted from blood, collected in a trial of the OX40 agonist ivuxolimab. The receptors were gathered from an adult with an advanced solid tumor such as melanoma, head and neck, liver or kidney cancer. Each CDR3 is given with its conserved first and last residue. D genes are given only for firm matches. For some rows the clone size is stated as once, few or many, or as a class when expanded; others skip it.

TRBV19	TRBJ1-6	TRBD1	.	TGTGCCAGTAGTAGACAGGGCCACTCACCCCTCCACTTT	CASSRQGHSPLHF
TRBV6-5	TRBJ1-1	TRBD1	.	TGTGCCAGCAGTTACCCTGGGACAGATAGAAGAGCTTTCTTT	CASSYPGTDRRAFF
TRBV30	TRBJ1-1	.	.	TGTGCCTGGAGTGTAAGGCTGGGGGTATCGGGCCTCCCCACTGAAGCTTTCTTT	CAWSVRLGVSGLPTEAFF
TRBV7-2	TRBJ1-1	.	once	TGTGCCAGCAGCTTAGCGGACAGTTGGGCTGAAGCTTTCTTT	CASSLADSWAEAFF
TRBV6-1	TRBJ2-5	TRBD2	.	TGTGCCAGCAGTGTGGTTCAGGGAGGGGAGACCCAGTACTTC	CASSVVQGGETQYF
TRBV7-9	TRBJ2-3	.	.	TGTGCCAGCAGCTTCATATCTGATACGCAGTATTTT	CASSFISDTQYF
TRBV6-5	TRBJ2-7	.	.	TGTGCCAGCAGTGAATGGCGATCCGGGGAGCAGTACTTC	CASSEWRSGEQYF
TRBV5-1	TRBJ1-1	.	.	TGCGCCAGCAGCAGAGGGGATAATTCTGAAGCTTTCTTT	CASSRGDNSEAFF
TRBV29-1	TRBJ2-7	TRBD2	.	TGCAGCGTGTCTAGCGGGGCCTACGAGCAGTACTTC	CSVSSGAYEQYF
TRBV4-1	TRBJ2-7	TRBD2	.	TGCGCCAGCAGCCATAGCGGGGGAGCCAGTGATTGGGAGCAGTACTTC	CASSHSGGASDWEQYF
TRBV19	TRBJ1-1	.	.	TGTGCCAGTAGTATAGTGAACGGTATGAACACTGAAGCTTTCTTT	CASSIVNGMNTEAFF
TRBV5-5	TRBJ1-5	TRBD1	.	TGTGCCAGCAGCCACGGGACAGGGGGAAGTAATCAGCCCCAGCATTTT	CASSHGTGGSNQPQHF
TRBV14	TRBJ1-1	.	once	TGTGCCAGCAGCTATTCTGACAGCCGGGATGAAGCTTTCTTT	CASSYSDSRDEAFF
TRBV6-5	TRBJ1-2	.	once	TGTGCCAGCACCCCGGAAGGGACCTATGGCTACACCTTC	CASTPEGTYGYTF
TRBV2	TRBJ1-5	TRBD1	.	TGTGCCAGCAGTGAAGGACAGGGAAGACAGCCCCAGCATTTT	CASSEGQGRQPQHF
TRBV7-3	TRBJ1-1	.	.	TGTGCCAGCAGCTCCCGCGGGGGAGGGAACACTGAAGCTTTCTTT	CASSSRGGGNTEAFF
TRBV28	TRBJ1-4	.	.	TGTGCCAGCAGTTTTCGGAGGGAAAAACTGTTTTTT	CASSFRREKLFF
TRBV7-2	TRBJ1-6	.	.	TGTGCCAGCAGCTTGGGCTCCTATAATTCACCCCTCCACTTT	CASSLGSYNSPLHF
TRBV30	TRBJ2-3	TRBD1	once	TGTGCCTGGAGTCGGACAGGCTCTAGCACAGATACGCAGTATTTT	CAWSRTGSSTDTQYF
TRBV10-3	TRBJ2-1	TRBD2	.	TGTGCCATCAGTGGACTAGCGGCCTACAATGAGCAGTTCTTC	CAISGLAAYNEQFF
TRBV15	TRBJ2-1	.	.	TGTGCCACCAGCAGAGTGGGCAGGGGATCCTACAATGAGCAGTTCTTC	CATSRVGRGSYNEQFF
TRBV6-1	TRBJ2-7	.	.	TGTGCCAGCAGTCTACAACAGATCTACGAGCAGTACTTC	CASSLQQIYEQYF
TRBV28	TRBJ2-4	.	.	TGTGCCAGCAGGAGACAGGAGGGGCAATTGTACATTCAGTACTTC	CASRRQEGQLYIQYF
TRBV19	TRBJ2-5	TRBD1	few	TGTGCCAGTAGTATAGGAACAGGGGTTGGGGAGACCCAGTACTTC	CASSIGTGVGETQYF
TRBV7-9	TRBJ2-2	.	.	TGTGCCAGCAGCTTAGAAACAGGGGAGCTGTTTTTT	CASSLETGELFF
TRBV27	TRBJ1-1	TRBD1	.	TGTGCCAGCAGTTACCAGCGCTTCAGGGGGTCTTCCACTGAAGCTTTCTTT	CASSYQRFRGSSTEAFF
TRBV28	TRBJ1-2	.	.	TGTGCCACCCGAGTCGGGCTGGATTATGGCTACACCTTC	CATRVGLDYGYTF
TRBV18	TRBJ1-2	TRBD1	.	TGTGCCAGCTCACCACTGGACAGGGGAGACTATGGCTACACCTTC	CASSPLDRGDYGYTF
TRBV6-6	TRBJ1-5	.	.	TGTGCCAGCAGTTCCGAGCCTGGTGGGAATCAGCCCCAGCATTTT	CASSSEPGGNQPQHF